This T cell receptor (beta chain) stems from a study of PD-L1 blockade in urothelial cancer. This CDR3 region has 15 residues. Trimming at V came to 4 bases and at J to 0 bases, leaving 0 bases not matched to a gene. Germline V lookup: CDR1 LNHDA, CDR2 SQIVND (reference sequence). Time point defined: peripheral blood 6 weeks after treatment start. The method was immunoSEQ multiplex PCR; TCRdb's version includes in-frame clones alone and lacks a portion of them. Among approximately 120,000 clones listed, approximately 85% were seen once. The count of this clone is one. Sequenced material: PBMCs, taken around atezolizumab (anti-PD-L1) treatment. The clonotype comes from a man in his forties or fifties with urothelial cancer. The rearrangement joins TRBV19 to TRBJ2-7; 13 bases are shared with TRBD2. CDR3 sequence reads: CASSRLAGGSYEQYF. CDR3 bases: TGTGCCAGTAGTAGACTAGCGGGAGGCTCCTACGAGCAGTACTTC.